One T cell receptor beta chain is described in this entry. Its antigen remains unidentified. Primers included in the PCR were 60 Vbeta and 13 Jbeta primers. The table came from immunoSEQ multiplex PCR; TCRdb's copy has only in-frame clones and leaves some out. Here the sample spans roughly 170,000 clones, under 85% being singletons. This CDR3 spans 18 amino acids. The V and J ends lost 7 bases and 1 base, in that order; junction bases with no gene match: 13. From germline, CDR1 is MDHEN and CDR2 SYDVKM. The sample comes from a study of cytomegalovirus exposure and HLA in healthy donors. Across the study: Falling in the Caucasian-associated ancestry cluster were less than 85% of under 450 genotyped donors. General study points: Relative to the approximately 700-donor mean, N-insertions were reportedly fewer in an Asian-associated ancestry cluster in a later analysis.

V is TRBV28 and J is TRBJ2-2; the match to TRBD1 covers 9 bases. The source of this sequence is a woman in her twenties or thirties in good health and CMV-seronegative. Sequencing was done on a sample of PBMCs. This CDR3 reads CASIPGTGKGRNTGELFF. DNA for the CDR3: TGTGCCAGCATTCCCGGGACAGGGAAAGGAAGGAACACCGGGGAGCTGTTTTTT.